This entry is about one TCR beta chain. Its cognate antigen is unknown. The entry originates in a study of beta chain features in type 1 diabetes. Study background: When patients were set against healthy donors, age, gender and cell yields were similar.

The V gene's germline CDR1 is GTSNPN and CDR2 SVGIG (reference sequence). The CDR3 has 14 amino acids. V lost 4 bases and J 2 bases, leaving 14 bases between the germline ends. cDNA synthesis used the whole RNA isolate, giving expressed TCRB sequences. The table came from immunoSEQ multiplex PCR; TCRdb's copy has only in-frame clones and leaves some out. Of roughly 250,000 clones detected, more than 65% appear once; the ten largest clones hold around 0.05%. Study-level results: It was among patients, rather than healthy donors, that naive, central memory and Treg TCRB repertoires appeared more similar. Reads derived from cDNA could over-represent cells showing high TCR expression.

The clonotype originates from a man aged 25-40 years in good health. Sequences were obtained from naive CD4+ T cells from blood. The chain carries TRBV30 and TRBJ1-2; D perhaps matches TRBD1 (5 bases). The CDR3 sequence is CAWTSGTGNYGYTF. The CDR3 DNA sequence: TGTGCCTGGACCTCAGGGACGGGGAACTATGGCTACACCTTC.